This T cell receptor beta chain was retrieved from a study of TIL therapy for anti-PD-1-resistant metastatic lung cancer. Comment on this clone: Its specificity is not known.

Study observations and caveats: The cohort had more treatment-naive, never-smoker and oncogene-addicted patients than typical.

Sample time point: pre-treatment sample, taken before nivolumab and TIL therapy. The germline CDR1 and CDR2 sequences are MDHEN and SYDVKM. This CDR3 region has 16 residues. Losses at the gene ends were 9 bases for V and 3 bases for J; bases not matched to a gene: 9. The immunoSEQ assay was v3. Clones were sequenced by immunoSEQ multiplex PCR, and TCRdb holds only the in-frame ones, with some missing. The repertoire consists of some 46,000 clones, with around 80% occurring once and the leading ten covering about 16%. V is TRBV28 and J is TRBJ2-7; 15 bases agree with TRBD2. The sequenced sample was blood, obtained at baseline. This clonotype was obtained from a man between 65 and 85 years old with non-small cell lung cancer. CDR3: CASTGLAGGGSYEQYF. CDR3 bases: TGTGCCAGTACGGGACTAGCGGGAGGCGGGAGCTACGAGCAGTACTTC. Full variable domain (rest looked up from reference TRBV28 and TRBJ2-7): DVKVTQSSRYLVKRTGEKVFLECVQDMDHENMFWYRQDPGLGLRLIYFSYDVKMKEKGDIPEGYSVSREKKERFSLILESASTNQTSMYLCASTGLAGGGSYEQYFGPGTRLTVT.